The 30 T cell receptor beta chains listed next were all sequenced from one sample in a study of cytotoxic CD8 clonotypes in ibrutinib-treated CLL. TCRdb's copy holds only in-frame clones and misses some; the assay was immunoSEQ multiplex PCR. The table records about 130,000 clones, around four fifths of them present only once. Source: PBMCs, taken after 24 months of ibrutinib treatment. All receptors come from a human donor with chronic lymphocytic leukemia.

The rearrangement links TRBV4-3 to TRBJ2-1; D call uncertain. Trimming shortened V by 2 bases and J by 1 base, and 12 bases separated the two germline ends. Germline V CDR1 and CDR2: LGHNA, YSLEER. This CDR3 region has 16 residues. The CDR3 DNA reads TGCGCCAGCAGCCAAACCCGAATTCGGTCCTACAATGAGCAGTTCTTC. This encodes CASSQTRIRSYNEQFF.

The chain is built from TRBV18 and TRBJ1-2; no definite D call. Germline loops: CDR1 KGHSH, CDR2 LQKENI. V lost 3 bases and J lost 4, with 15 bases in between. This CDR3 spans 15 amino acids. This chain's CDR3 is CASSPRAGSSYGYTF. The CDR3 region has the DNA TGTGCCAGCTCACCCCGGGCGGGCTCTTCCTATGGCTACACCTTC.

The CDR3 nucleotides read TGTGCCAGCAGCGATGGACAGGGGTTTGGCTATGGCTACACCTTC. Its protein is CASSDGQGFGYGYTF. The chain has TRBV9 and TRBJ1-2; 9 positions match TRBD1. V lost 3 bases, J lost 4 bases, and 7 bases stayed unmatched. The V gene's germline CDR1 is SGDLS and CDR2 YYNGEE. The CDR3 extends over 15 amino acids.

This clone was observed a few times. The chain combines TRBV2 with TRBJ1-1; no firm D call. The CDR3 length is 8 residues. Looked up from germline, CDR1 is SNHLY and CDR2 is FYNNEI. V was trimmed by 9 bases and J by 9 bases, leaving 5 bases between them. The CDR3 protein is CASSKAFF. The CDR3 bases are TGTGCCAGTAGTAAAGCTTTCTTT.

The chain carries TRBV19 and TRBJ2-7; D possibly uses TRBD1 or TRBD2 (5 bases each). The V end lost 4 bases, the J end lost 3 bases, and 13 bases lay between the germline ends. The CDR3 length is 14 residues. CDR1 is LNHDA, CDR2 SQIVND, per germline (reference sequence). CDR3 DNA sequence: TGTGCCAGTAGTAGCCGGGACCGAAACTACGAGCAGTACTTC. Encoded protein: CASSSRDRNYEQYF.

The V and J genes are TRBV5-1 and TRBJ1-4; the match to TRBD1 covers 12 bases. Germline V lookup: CDR1 SGHRS, CDR2 YFSETQ. The V gene end was trimmed by 4 bases and the J gene end by 4 bases; junction bases not matched to a gene: 5. The CDR3 totals 16 residues. The CDR3 is CASSGGTGGNNEKLFF. The CDR3 DNA follows: TGCGCCAGCAGCGGAGGGACAGGGGGCAATAATGAAAAACTGTTTTTT.

The chain couples TRBV7-2 to TRBJ2-3; D might be TRBD1 or TRBD2, each matching 5 bases. V was pared by 2 bases and J by 2 bases, with 11 bases between. The CDR3 covers 15 residues. CDR1 and CDR2 (germline): SGHTA, FQGNSA. Written as DNA, the CDR3 is TGTGCCAGCAGCTTAAGCGGACACAACACAGATACGCAGTATTTT. It is translated as CASSLSGHNTDTQYF.

The rearrangement links TRBV27 to TRBJ2-5, with 7 bases aligning to TRBD1. CDR1 is MNHEY, CDR2 SMNVEV, per germline (reference sequence). This CDR3 contains 16 residues. The ends lost 4 bases at V and 1 base at J; junction bases unmatched: 9. CDR3 sequence (DNA): TGTGCCAGCAGTTCGATCTCCGACAGGGCCCAAGAGACCCAGTACTTC. This sequence encodes CASSSISDRAQETQYF.

This clone has just a few counts. This chain joins TRBV28 and TRBJ1-5; TRBD1 matches at 7 bases. The CDR3 is 13 amino acids. Germline CDR1 is MDHEN and CDR2 is SYDVKM. V lost 11 bases to trimming and J lost 4 bases; unmatched junction nucleotides: 8. CDR3 coding DNA: TGTGCCGGTAAATCAGGGGGAAATCAGCCCCAGCATTTT. It specifies CAGKSGGNQPQHF.

This chain uses TRBV6-4 with TRBJ2-1; TRBD2 matches 8 bases. Germline lookup yields CDR1 MRHNA and CDR2 SNTAGT. V was pared by 5 bases and J by 9 bases, with 9 bases of the junction left unmatched. This CDR3 contains 14 residues. CDR3 residues: CASSYGGGDGEQFF. As DNA, the CDR3 is TGTGCCAGCAGTTACGGGGGGGGCGACGGTGAGCAGTTCTTC.

The rearrangement links TRBV5-4 to TRBJ2-3; 13 bases line up with TRBD2. The V gene's germline CDR1 is SGHNT and CDR2 YYREEE (reference sequence). This CDR3 has 16 residues. With V trimmed by 1 base and J by 4 bases, 3 bases remained unmatched. The CDR3 region is CASSLPTSGGPDTQYF. As DNA, the CDR3 is TGTGCCAGCAGCTTGCCGACTAGCGGGGGGCCAGATACGCAGTATTTT.

The chain joins TRBV19 to TRBJ1-1, with D possibly matching TRBD1 (5 bases). Germline lookup yields CDR1 LNHDA and CDR2 SQIVND (reference sequence). Trimming removed 5 bases from V and 5 bases from J, with 12 bases in between. The CDR3 spans 13 residues. CDR3 residues: CASSELGTTEAFF. The CDR3 nucleotides are TGTGCCAGTAGTGAACTCGGGACGACTGAAGCTTTCTTT.

V usage is TRBV30 and J usage is TRBJ2-5; D possibly corresponds to TRBD1 (6 bases). CDR1 is GTSNPN and CDR2 is SVGIG in the germline V gene (reference sequence). CDR3 length equals 15 residues. V was trimmed by 3 bases and J by 4 bases, leaving 18 bases between them. The CDR3 sequence is CAWSAAGATRETQYF. The CDR3 region has the DNA TGTGCCTGGAGCGCCGCAGGGGCAACGCGAGAGACCCAGTACTTC.

This rearrangement joins TRBV7-8 to TRBJ1-1, with D perhaps matching TRBD1 (5 bases). V was pared by 5 bases and J by 1 base, with 11 bases between. Germline CDR1 SGHVS, CDR2 FQNEAQ. CDR3 size: 14 residues. For the CDR3, the DNA is TGTGCCAGCAGCATCGGGACTGCGAACACTGAAGCTTTCTTT. This translates into CASSIGTANTEAFF. Complete variable domain (other parts from reference TRBV7-8 and TRBJ1-1): GAGVSQSPRYKVAKRGQDVALRCDPISGHVSLFWYQQALGQGPEFLTYFQNEAQLDKSGLPSDRFFAERPEGSVSTLKIQRTQQEDSAVYLCASSIGTANTEAFFGQGTRLTVV.

V and J are TRBV5-3 and TRBJ2-5; 8 nucleotides line up with TRBD1. TRBV5-3 is an ORF, and what it does is uncertain. J gave up 6 bases and V 3 bases, and 7 bases lay outside the gene matches. CDR3 length equals 14 residues. CDR3 amino acids: CARSSRTGTKTQYF. The DNA for the CDR3 is TGTGCCAGAAGCTCAAGGACAGGGACGAAGACCCAGTACTTC.

In DNA form, the CDR3 reads TGTGCCAGCTCACCATTAGCGGGGGCAACTAATGAAAAACTGTTTTTT. Its protein product is CASSPLAGATNEKLFF. The gene calls are TRBV18 and TRBJ1-4; TRBD1 is a possible D gene (5 bases). In germline, CDR1 is KGHSH, CDR2 LQKENI. Trimming removed 2 bases at V and 0 bases at J, with 10 bases between. The CDR3 is made up of 16 amino acids. Using reference TRBV18 and TRBJ1-4 for the parts outside the CDR3, the full variable domain is NAGVMQNPRHLVRRRGQEARLRCSPMKGHSHVYWYRQLPEEGLKFMVYLQKENIIDESGMPKERFSAEFPKEGPSILRIQQVVRGDSAAYFCASSPLAGATNEKLFFGSGTQLSVL.

The chain uses TRBV2 and TRBJ1-1, with D maybe TRBD1 (6 bases). This CDR3 is built from 13 residues. The germline CDR1 and CDR2 sequences are SNHLY and FYNNEI. With 6 bases removed from V and 5 bases from J, the gap between germline ends came to 13 bases. The CDR3, as DNA: TGTGCCAGCAGCCAAGAGGGGGTTACTGAAGCTTTCTTT. It yields the protein CASSQEGVTEAFF. The complete variable domain, with remaining parts taken from reference TRBV2 and TRBJ1-1, reads EPEVTQTPSHQVTQMGQEVILRCVPISNHLYFYWYRQILGQKVEFLVSFYNNEISEKSEIFDDQFSVERPDGSNFTLKIRSTKLEDSAMYFCASSQEGVTEAFFGQGTRLTVV.

This chain connects TRBV28 to TRBJ1-1; D may be TRBD1 (6 bases). Trimming pared 6 bases from V and 0 bases from J, leaving 14 bases between. The CDR3 loop spans 15 amino acids. Germline CDR1 MDHEN, CDR2 SYDVKM. CDR3: CASRGPGHLNTEAFF. Here the CDR3 DNA reads TGTGCCAGCAGGGGACCGGGACACCTGAACACTGAAGCTTTCTTT.

This sequence joins TRBV6-1 and TRBJ1-5; D remains unclear. CDR1 and CDR2 from the germline V gene are MNHNS and SASEGT. The V end lost 5 bases, the J end lost 4 bases, and 12 bases lay between the germline ends. The CDR3 consists of 14 residues. CDR3 region: CASSPAGWNQPQHF. As DNA, the CDR3 is TGTGCCAGCAGTCCCGCGGGCTGGAATCAGCCCCAGCATTTT.

The V call is TRBV10-3, the J call TRBJ1-1, with 9 bases identical to TRBD1. V gave up 2 bases and J gave up 3 bases; unmatched junction bases: 4. The CDR3 extends over 15 amino acids. The germline V gene encodes CDR1 ENHRY and CDR2 SYGVKD. The DNA for the CDR3 is TGTGCCATCAGTGAGCAGGGGGACAGGGACACTGAAGCTTTCTTT. Translating gives CAISEQGDRDTEAFF.

This chain uses TRBV5-1 with TRBJ1-1; 9 nucleotides agree with TRBD1. After removal of 4 bases from V and 5 bases from J, the junction contained 3 bases not matched to a gene. The CDR3 runs 13 residues. Germline V gene sequence: CDR1 SGHRS, CDR2 YFSETQ. The chain's CDR3 is CASSMTGGTEAFF. The CDR3, as DNA: TGCGCCAGCAGCATGACAGGGGGGACTGAAGCTTTCTTT.

As DNA, the CDR3 is TGCAGTGCTAGCGGGCCCTACGAGCAGTACTTC. This codes for CSASGPYEQYF. The chain joins TRBV20-1 to TRBJ2-7; D gene unclear. V was shortened by 3 bases and J by 2 bases, with 5 bases between the two germline ends. CDR3 length equals 11 residues. Germline assignment: CDR1 DFQATT and CDR2 SNEGSKA (reference sequence).

The chain couples TRBV5-5 to TRBJ2-7, with 10 bases lining up with TRBD1. Germline assignment: CDR1 SGHKS and CDR2 YYEKEE (reference sequence). J was trimmed by 2 bases and V by 2 bases; bases with no gene match: 1. CDR3 size: 14 residues. CDR3 coding DNA: TGTGCCAGCAGCTTCGGGACAGGGGCCTACGAGCAGTACTTC. It specifies CASSFGTGAYEQYF.

The rearrangement joins TRBV5-4 to TRBJ2-2, with D perhaps matching TRBD1 (6 bases). V shed 4 bases and J shed 4 bases, with 11 bases lying between them. The CDR3 is made up of 14 amino acids. Looked up from germline, CDR1 is SGHNT and CDR2 is YYREEE (reference sequence). In DNA, the CDR3 is TGTGCCAGCAGCCGACAGGACCCCACCGGGGAGCTGTTTTTT. As protein: CASSRQDPTGELFF.

This clone appeared once. The chain uses TRBV30 and TRBJ1-4, with 8 bases lining up with TRBD1. Germline V gives CDR1 GTSNPN, CDR2 SVGIG (reference sequence). This CDR3 is built from 13 residues. Trimming cost V 5 bases and J 5 bases; bases outside gene matches: 4. The CDR3 region has the DNA TGTGCCTGGGAGGGACAGGCAAATGAAAAACTGTTTTTT. This translates into CAWEGQANEKLFF. Together with reference TRBV30 and TRBJ1-4, the CDR3 gives the full variable domain: SQTIHQWPATLVQPVGSPLSLECTVEGTSNPNLYWYRQAAGRGLQLLFYSVGIGQISSEVPQNLSASRPQDRQFILSSKKLLLSDSGFYLCAWEGQANEKLFFGSGTQLSVL.

This clone was picked up one time. The chain links TRBV7-9 to TRBJ1-4; D gene uncertain. The V gene's germline CDR1 is SEHNR and CDR2 FQNEAQ (reference sequence). CDR3 size: 13 residues. V was shortened by 4 bases and J by 8 bases, with 11 bases between the two germline ends. The chain's CDR3 is CASSSFYQEKLFF. The CDR3 DNA reads TGTGCCAGCAGCTCATTTTACCAGGAAAAACTGTTTTTT.

The V and J genes are TRBV7-2 and TRBJ1-1; the D gene is possibly TRBD1 (6 bases). V lost 2 bases to trimming and J lost 5 bases, with 12 bases between them. CDR1 SGHTA and CDR2 FQGNSA come from the germline V gene. CDR3 length: 14 residues. The CDR3 here is CASSLKGGGTEAFF. The CDR3 DNA reads as TGTGCCAGCAGCTTAAAAGGAGGGGGGACTGAAGCTTTCTTT.

The CDR3 spells CASSSGAKETQYF. The CDR3 nucleotides read TGTGCCAGTAGTAGCGGGGCGAAAGAGACCCAGTACTTC. The V call is TRBV19, the J call TRBJ2-5, with D perhaps matching TRBD2 (6 bases). The CDR3 length is 13 residues. In germline, CDR1 is LNHDA, CDR2 SQIVND (reference sequence). The V end was cut by 4 bases, the J end by 3 bases, with 9 bases between.

The chain employs TRBV12-5 and TRBJ2-3; weak D call: TRBD1 (6 bases). The CDR3 is made up of 15 amino acids. V was clipped by 3 bases and J by 0 bases, with 10 bases between them. Looked up from germline, CDR1 is LGHNT and CDR2 is FRNRAP. CDR3 nucleotides: TGTGCTAGTGGTTTAGGGCAGGGGAGCACAGATACGCAGTATTTT. It translates to CASGLGQGSTDTQYF.

The chain uses TRBV25-1 and TRBJ2-3; D is unclear. The CDR3 has 15 amino acids. Germline V gene sequence: CDR1 MGHDK, CDR2 SYGVNS. Trimming pared 2 bases from V and 4 bases from J, leaving 13 bases between. The CDR3 bases are TGTGCCAGCAGTGAACAGGCAGGTAGCCCAGATACGCAGTATTTT. Its translation: CASSEQAGSPDTQYF. Full variable domain (remainder filled in from reference TRBV25-1 and TRBJ2-3): EADIYQTPRYLVIGTGKKITLECSQTMGHDKMYWYQQDPGMELHLIHYSYGVNSTEKGDLSSESTVSRIRTEHFPLTLESARPSHTSQYLCASSEQAGSPDTQYFGPGTRLTVL.